Listed below are T cell receptor beta chains from one sample, sequenced in a study of OX40 agonist ivuxolimab in advanced cancers. Sequenced by immunoSEQ multiplex PCR; TCRdb stores in-frame clones only, minus some. Of about 100,000 clones listed, under 95% are singletons. This specimen was CD4+ or CD8+ T cells sorted from blood, taken in a trial of the OX40 agonist ivuxolimab. The receptor set was obtained from an adult with an advanced solid tumor such as melanoma, head and neck, liver or kidney cancer. CDR3s include the opening cysteine and the closing phenylalanine or tryptophan. Fields, in order: J gene, D gene, V gene, clone size, CDR3 protein, CDR3 DNA. The D gene is left open where the match is weak. Size is stated for part of the rows, as once, few or many counts, or as a class when the clone is expanded.

>TRBJ1-2|NA|TRBV10-3|NA
CAISEWGNYGYTF
TGTGCCATCAGTGAGTGGGGCAACTATGGCTACACCTTC
>TRBJ2-2|NA|TRBV30|NA
CAWGRKGGTGELFF
TGTGCCTGGGGAAGGAAAGGGGGCACCGGGGAGCTGTTTTTT
>TRBJ1-1|NA|TRBV5-4|NA
CASSSPGFNTEAFF
TGTGCCAGCAGCTCCCCCGGCTTTAACACTGAAGCTTTCTTT
>TRBJ2-3|TRBD2|TRBV7-2|NA
CASSLASGGTDTQYF
TGTGCCAGCAGCTTAGCCAGCGGGGGCACAGATACGCAGTATTTT
>TRBJ1-4|NA|TRBV11-2|NA
CASSLGTATNEKLFF
TGTGCCAGCAGCCTCGGGACCGCAACTAATGAAAAACTGTTTTTT
>TRBJ2-5|NA|TRBV9|NA
CASSPNVVQETQYF
TGTGCCAGCAGCCCGAATGTGGTCCAAGAGACCCAGTACTTC
>TRBJ1-4|NA|TRBV7-9|NA
CASSQGAGHEKLFF
TGTGCCAGCAGCCAAGGGGCAGGACATGAAAAACTGTTTTTT
>TRBJ2-1|TRBD2|TRBV5-1|once
CASSLDPGGLIGEQFF
TGCGCCAGCAGCTTGGACCCGGGAGGGCTAATAGGTGAGCAGTTCTTC
>TRBJ1-1|NA|TRBV11-3|NA
CATSMSKLDGNTEAFF
TGTGCCACCAGTATGAGCAAGCTGGACGGGAACACTGAAGCTTTCTTT
>TRBJ1-1|NA|TRBV30|few
CAWSVRRGRLNTEAFF
TGTGCCTGGAGTGTACGGAGGGGCCGACTGAACACTGAAGCTTTCTTT
>TRBJ2-1|NA|TRBV10-3|NA
CASGDGLDSEQFF
TGTGCCAGCGGGGACGGGTTGGACAGTGAGCAGTTCTTC
>TRBJ2-7|TRBD1|TRBV6-1|once
CASSDFGQGTYEQYF
TGTGCCAGCAGCGACTTCGGACAGGGGACCTACGAGCAGTACTTC
>TRBJ1-5|NA|TRBV27|NA
CASSLRGAQPQHF
TGTGCCAGCAGTCTACGGGGTGCTCAGCCCCAGCATTTT
>TRBJ1-2|NA|TRBV5-4|NA
CASSRDLGLEGYTF
TGTGCCAGCAGCCGGGACCTCGGGTTGGAAGGCTACACCTTC
>TRBJ1-5|TRBD1|TRBV5-1|NA
CASSRGQNQPQHF
TGCGCCAGCAGCCGGGGACAGAATCAGCCCCAGCATTTT
>TRBJ2-1|NA|TRBV5-1|few
CASSETDNEQFF
TGCGCCAGCAGCGAGACGGACAATGAGCAGTTCTTC
>TRBJ1-1|TRBD1|TRBV7-9|NA
CASSLLQGGTEAFF
TGTGCCAGCAGCCTACTACAGGGGGGCACTGAAGCTTTCTTT
>TRBJ1-1|NA|TRBV7-2|NA
CASSPRLGENTEAFF
TGTGCCAGCAGCCCAAGATTAGGGGAGAACACTGAAGCTTTCTTT
>TRBJ2-4|TRBD1|TRBV9|few
CASSVGTGYKNIQYF
TGTGCCAGCAGCGTTGGGACAGGGTACAAAAACATTCAGTACTTC
>TRBJ1-1|NA|TRBV7-2|NA
CASSLAPSGGTEAFF
TGTGCCAGCAGCTTAGCACCTAGTGGAGGCACTGAAGCTTTCTTT
>TRBJ2-3|TRBD2|TRBV7-2|NA
CASSLEAGGPGTQYF
TGTGCCAGCAGCTTAGAAGCGGGAGGGCCCGGTACGCAGTATTTT
>TRBJ1-2|TRBD1|TRBV28|NA
CASSPPGQHYGYTF
TGTGCCAGCAGTCCACCGGGACAGCACTATGGCTACACCTTC
>TRBJ1-1|NA|TRBV7-2|NA
CASSFRLPGAEAFF
TGTGCCAGCAGCTTCCGCCTCCCAGGAGCTGAAGCTTTCTTT
>TRBJ2-2|TRBD2|TRBV29-1|NA
CSVKTSENTGELFF
TGCAGCGTCAAGACTAGCGAGAACACCGGGGAGCTGTTTTTT
>TRBJ1-5|NA|TRBV5-1|NA
CASSLDSFPQPQHF
TGCGCCAGCAGCTTGGACAGTTTTCCTCAGCCCCAGCATTTT
>TRBJ1-1|TRBD1|TRBV19|NA
CASSRGEWTEAFF
TGTGCCAGTAGCAGGGGGGAATGGACTGAAGCTTTCTTT
>TRBJ1-5|NA|TRBV15|NA
CATSKGTINQPQHF
TGTGCCACCAGCAAAGGGACGATCAATCAGCCCCAGCATTTT
>TRBJ2-7|TRBD1|TRBV4-2|NA
CASSQETGPYEQYF
TGTGCCAGCAGCCAAGAGACAGGGCCCTACGAGCAGTACTTC
>TRBJ2-3|TRBD2|TRBV18|NA
CASSPGIAGGPSDTQYF
TGTGCCAGCTCACCAGGAATAGCGGGAGGGCCGTCGGATACGCAGTATTTT
>TRBJ2-3|NA|TRBV30|NA
CAWRTLGTDTQYF
TGTGCCTGGAGGACCTTGGGAACAGATACGCAGTATTTT
>TRBJ2-7|NA|TRBV4-2|NA
CASSQPEDPAYEQYF
TGTGCCAGCAGCCAACCAGAGGACCCCGCCTACGAGCAGTACTTC
>TRBJ1-2|TRBD1|TRBV29-1|NA
CSVVFPGQGAGGYTF
TGCAGCGTTGTATTCCCGGGACAGGGGGCGGGTGGCTACACCTTC
>TRBJ1-3|NA|TRBV6-1|NA
CASSARSQGNTIYF
TGTGCCAGCAGTGCGAGGTCGCAAGGCAACACCATATATTTT
>TRBJ2-3|NA|TRBV7-7|NA
CASSFVTDLRGTDTQYF
TGTGCTAGCAGCTTCGTTACGGACCTTCGGGGCACAGATACGCAGTATTTT
>TRBJ2-2|NA|TRBV5-1|NA
CASSPGATGELFF
TGCGCCAGCAGCCCTGGGGCCACCGGGGAGCTGTTTTTT
>TRBJ1-3|NA|TRBV7-9|NA
CASSLSFRKTGNTIYF
TGTGCCAGCAGCTTATCGTTCCGAAAAACTGGAAACACCATATATTTT
>TRBJ2-7|NA|TRBV7-2|NA
CASSLDVSTSYEQYF
TGTGCCAGCAGCTTAGACGTCAGTACCTCCTACGAGCAGTACTTC
>TRBJ2-1|NA|TRBV7-2|NA
CASSFSGTGYNEQFF
TGTGCCAGCAGCTTCTCCGGGACTGGCTACAATGAGCAGTTCTTC
>TRBJ2-1|NA|TRBV19|NA
CASTTVVESNEQFF
TGTGCCAGTACAACAGTGGTGGAGTCCAATGAGCAGTTCTTC
>TRBJ2-3|TRBD2|TRBV5-1|NA
CASSFTSGASTDTQYF
TGCGCCAGCAGCTTTACTAGCGGGGCTAGCACAGATACGCAGTATTTT
>TRBJ2-1|TRBD2|TRBV7-3|NA
CASSLAGTSGSPNEQFF
TGTGCCAGCAGCTTAGCCGGGACTAGCGGGAGTCCCAATGAGCAGTTCTTC
>TRBJ2-3|NA|TRBV5-1|NA
CASSFRQGGDTQYF
TGCGCCAGCAGCTTTCGCCAGGGGGGGGATACGCAGTATTTT